The clone carrying this TCR beta chain was counted a few times. The source of the sample is a study of T-cell memory formation after mild COVID-19. Using its own MiXCR run on the 5' RACE reads, TCRdb lists one record per CDR3 protein. The data hold tens of thousands of distinct CDR3 sequences, with more than 13% observed a single time. This CDR3 region has 14 residues. V lost 5 bases and J lost 8; bases outside the gene matches: 9. The germline V gene encodes CDR1 LNHNV and CDR2 YYDKDF (reference sequence). The gene calls are TRBV15 and TRBJ2-1; 7 positions match TRBD1. The sample was PBMCs or a T cell subset sorted from them (not recorded which). The clonotype originates from a man between 18 and 29 years old who had mild COVID-19 (a few samples of this study predate the infection). Cell type and time point are not known. The CDR3 DNA sequence: TGTGCCACCAGCGGAAACCCGACAGGGTATGAGCAGTTCTTC. It specifies CATSGNPTGYEQFF.